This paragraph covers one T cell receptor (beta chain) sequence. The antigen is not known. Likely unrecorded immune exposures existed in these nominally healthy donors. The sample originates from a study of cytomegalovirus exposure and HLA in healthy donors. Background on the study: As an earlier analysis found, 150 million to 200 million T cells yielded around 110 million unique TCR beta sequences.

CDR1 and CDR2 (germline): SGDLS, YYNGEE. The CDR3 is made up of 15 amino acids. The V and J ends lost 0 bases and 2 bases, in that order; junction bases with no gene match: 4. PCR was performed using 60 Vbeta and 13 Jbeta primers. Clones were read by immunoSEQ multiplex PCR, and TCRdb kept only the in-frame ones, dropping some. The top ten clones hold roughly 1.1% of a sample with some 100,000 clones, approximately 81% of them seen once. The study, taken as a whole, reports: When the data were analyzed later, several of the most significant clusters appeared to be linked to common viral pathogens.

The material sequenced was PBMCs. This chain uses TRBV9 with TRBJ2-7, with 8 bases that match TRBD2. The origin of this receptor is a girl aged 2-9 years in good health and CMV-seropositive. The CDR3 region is CASSVAGGHAYEQYF. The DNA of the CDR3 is TGTGCCAGCAGCGTAGCGGGAGGGCACGCCTACGAGCAGTACTTC.